This T cell receptor (beta chain) was identified during a study of cytomegalovirus exposure and HLA in healthy donors. Study-wide context: The roughly 130 validation repertoires, a later analysis reported, used the same platform as the roughly 650 repertoires from the first cohort. Overall study results and limits: Researchers counted around 180 TCR beta chains as cytomegalovirus-associated.

The validation cohort, a group of 130 or so subjects, included the donors and was separate from the roughly 670-subject first cohort. V dropped 2 bases and J dropped 7; count of bases not matched to a gene: 11. The CDR3 runs to 17 residues. Per germline, CDR1 SGDLS and CDR2 YYNGEE. The sample holds one count of this clone. What it recognizes is unknown. Clones were read by immunoSEQ multiplex PCR, and TCRdb kept only the in-frame ones, dropping some. In the table there are 220,000 or so clones, around 90% of which are singletons. The TCR comes from a woman aged 18-29 years in good health and CMV-seropositive. Sequenced input: PBMCs. The chain joins TRBV9 to TRBJ1-4; 10 bases match TRBD1. CDR3 nucleotides: TGTGCCAGCAGCGTTACCGGGACAGGGGTTGGGAGTGAAAAACTGTTTTTT. Encoded protein: CASSVTGTGVGSEKLFF.